Following are 3 T cell receptor beta chains from one sample sequenced in a study of blood T cell repertoires in COVID-19. Clones were read by immunoSEQ multiplex PCR, and TCRdb kept only the in-frame ones, dropping some. Here the sample spans a few hundred thousand clones, 87% being singletons. Sequenced material: PBMCs or T cells enriched from blood (not recorded which). These receptors originate from a woman in her 40s who had recovered from COVID-19.

V is TRBV14 and J is TRBJ1-2, with D uncertain. The CDR3 spans 13 residues. Trimming shortened V by 4 bases and J by 8 bases, and 14 bases separated the two germline ends. Germline V gene lookup returns CDR1 SGHDN and CDR2 FVKESK. CDR3 nucleotide sequence: TGTGCCAGCAGCCCCTCTGGCCCCCGCGGCTACACCTTC. Its protein product is CASSPSGPRGYTF.

This clone appeared a single time. V gene TRBV7-2 combines with J gene TRBJ1-1, with 9 bases lining up with TRBD1. This CDR3 has 16 amino acids. Germline V gives CDR1 SGHTA, CDR2 FQGNSA. V lost 0 bases, J lost 5 bases, and 7 bases stayed unmatched. The CDR3 nucleotides are TGTGCCAGCAGCTTAGCTTTTGGGGGACAGGGTACTGAAGCTTTCTTT. Its protein product is CASSLAFGGQGTEAFF.

This sequence joins TRBV5-4 and TRBJ1-2; D remains ambiguous. This CDR3 contains 14 residues. Germline CDR1 reads SGHNT; CDR2 reads YYREEE (reference sequence). Trimming removed 0 bases from V and 6 bases from J, with 12 bases in between. The CDR3 nucleotides read TGTGCCAGCAGCTTGGGGGCGGGTTTCGATGGCTACACCTTC. It codes for CASSLGAGFDGYTF.